Below are 5 T cell receptor beta chains sequenced from a single sample in a study of early T cells in non-severe SARS-CoV-2 infection. MiXCR was run by TCRdb on the 5' RACE reads, yielding one entry per CDR3 protein. The repertoire holds some 100,000 distinct CDR3 sequences, with about 15% as singletons. The source material was whole blood. The receptors come from an adult who was a healthcare worker with PCR-confirmed SARS-CoV-2 infection or an uninfected control (not recorded which).

The rearrangement joins TRBV21-1 to TRBJ2-3; no check of the table's D call, TRBD1, against the DNA was made. TRBV21-1 is listed as a pseudogene. The CDR3 runs 15 residues. The CDR3 DNA follows: TGTGCCAGCAGCAAAGACAGGGGGTGCACAGATACGCAGTATTTT. Protein product: CASSKDRGCTDTQYF.

This chain links TRBV7-2 with TRBJ1-6; tentative D call: TRBD1 (6 bases). The CDR3 is 12 residues long. V lost 7 bases and J lost 10, with 11 bases in between. Germline V CDR1 and CDR2: SGHTA, FQGNSA. CDR3 nucleotide sequence: TGTGCCAGCACCGACGGGGGCTCACCCCTCCACTTT. Its protein product is CASTDGGSPLHF.

Ten or more counts support this clonotype. The chain links TRBV3-1 to TRBJ2-7, with D possibly being TRBD1 or TRBD2 (6 bases each). The ends were cut back, 2 bases at V and 5 bases at J, with 13 bases in the middle. In germline, CDR1 is LGHDT, CDR2 YNNKEL (reference sequence). This CDR3 region has 14 residues. This CDR3 is CASSQNARGHEQYV. The DNA of the CDR3 is TGTGCCAGCAGCCAAAATGCTCGGGGGCACGAGCAGTACGTC.

The V gene is TRBV15, the J gene TRBJ2-7, with 10 bases identical to TRBD1. The V gene's germline CDR1 is LNHNV and CDR2 YYDKDF (reference sequence). CDR3 length: 15 amino acids. V lost 3 bases and J lost 0; bases outside the gene matches: 2. CDR3 in amino acids: CATSSDRGHSYEQYV. The DNA of the CDR3 is TGTGCCACCAGCAGCGACAGGGGGCACTCCTACGAGCAGTACGTC.

The CDR3 here is CASSLRQGASKNIQYF. The CDR3, as DNA: TGTGCCAGCAGTTTGAGACAGGGGGCCTCCAAAAACATTCAGTACTTC. The V call is TRBV28, the J call TRBJ2-4; 10 bases agree with TRBD1. The ends lost 3 bases at V and 2 bases at J; junction bases unmatched: 4. Germline V gene sequence: CDR1 MDHEN, CDR2 SYDVKM. CDR3 length: 16 residues.